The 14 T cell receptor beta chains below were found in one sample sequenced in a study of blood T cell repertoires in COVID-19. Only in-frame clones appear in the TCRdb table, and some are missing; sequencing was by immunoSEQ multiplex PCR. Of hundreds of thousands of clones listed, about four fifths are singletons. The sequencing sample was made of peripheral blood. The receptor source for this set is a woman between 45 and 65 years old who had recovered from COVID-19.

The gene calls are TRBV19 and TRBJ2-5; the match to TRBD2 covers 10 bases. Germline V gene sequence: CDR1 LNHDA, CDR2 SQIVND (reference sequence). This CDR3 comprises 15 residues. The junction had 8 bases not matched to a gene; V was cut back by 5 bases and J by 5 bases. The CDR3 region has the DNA TGTGCCAGTAGTTGGGCTAGCGGGAGCGGGGAGACCCAGTACTTC. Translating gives CASSWASGSGETQYF.

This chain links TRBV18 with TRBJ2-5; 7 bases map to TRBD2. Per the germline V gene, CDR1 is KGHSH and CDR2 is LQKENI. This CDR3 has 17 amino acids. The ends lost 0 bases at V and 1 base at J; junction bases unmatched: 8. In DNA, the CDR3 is TGTGCCAGCTCACCACCTCGTACTAGCGTTGTCCAAGAGACCCAGTACTTC. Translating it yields CASSPPRTSVVQETQYF.

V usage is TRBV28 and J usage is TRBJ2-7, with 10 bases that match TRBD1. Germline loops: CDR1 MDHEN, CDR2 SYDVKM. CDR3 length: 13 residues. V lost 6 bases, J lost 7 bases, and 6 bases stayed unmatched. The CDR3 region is CASRDRGVFEQYF. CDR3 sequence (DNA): TGTGCCAGCAGGGACAGGGGGGTCTTTGAGCAGTACTTC.

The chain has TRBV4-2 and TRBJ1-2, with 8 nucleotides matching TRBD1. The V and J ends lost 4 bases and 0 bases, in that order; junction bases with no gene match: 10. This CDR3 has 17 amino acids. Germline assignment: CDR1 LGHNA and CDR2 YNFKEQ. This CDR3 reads CASSRTISTGANYGYTF. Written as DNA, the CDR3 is TGTGCCAGCAGCCGAACGATTTCGACAGGGGCTAACTATGGCTACACCTTC.

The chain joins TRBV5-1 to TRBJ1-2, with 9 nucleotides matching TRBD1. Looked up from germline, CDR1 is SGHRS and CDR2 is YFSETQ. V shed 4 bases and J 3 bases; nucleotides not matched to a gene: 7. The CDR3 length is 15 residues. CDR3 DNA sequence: TGCGCCAGCAGCACCCGGGACAGGGAATACTATGGCTACACCTTC. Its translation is CASSTRDREYYGYTF.

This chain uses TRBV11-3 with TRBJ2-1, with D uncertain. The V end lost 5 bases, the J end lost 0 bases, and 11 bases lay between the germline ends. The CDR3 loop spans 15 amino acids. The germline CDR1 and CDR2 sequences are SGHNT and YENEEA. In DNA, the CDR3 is TGTGCCAGCAGCCAAATAGAGAGCTCCTACAATGAGCAGTTCTTC. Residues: CASSQIESSYNEQFF.

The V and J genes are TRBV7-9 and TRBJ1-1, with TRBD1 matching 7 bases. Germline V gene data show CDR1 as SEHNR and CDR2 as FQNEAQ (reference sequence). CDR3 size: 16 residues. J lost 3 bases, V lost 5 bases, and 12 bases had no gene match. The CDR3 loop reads CASSQRQGSLDTEAFF. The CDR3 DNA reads TGTGCCAGCAGCCAGAGACAGGGATCGTTGGACACTGAAGCTTTCTTT.

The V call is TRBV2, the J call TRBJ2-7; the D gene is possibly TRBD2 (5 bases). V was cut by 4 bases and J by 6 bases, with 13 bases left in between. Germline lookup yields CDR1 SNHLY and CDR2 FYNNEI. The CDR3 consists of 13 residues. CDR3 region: CASSALAPREQYF. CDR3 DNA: TGTGCCAGCAGTGCCCTAGCTCCGCGCGAGCAGTACTTC.

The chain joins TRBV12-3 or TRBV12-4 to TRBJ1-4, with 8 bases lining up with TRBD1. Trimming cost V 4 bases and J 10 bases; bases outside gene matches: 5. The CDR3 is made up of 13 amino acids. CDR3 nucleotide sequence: TGTGCCAGCAGTTACCTCGGACAGGGAAAACTGTTTTTT. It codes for CASSYLGQGKLFF.

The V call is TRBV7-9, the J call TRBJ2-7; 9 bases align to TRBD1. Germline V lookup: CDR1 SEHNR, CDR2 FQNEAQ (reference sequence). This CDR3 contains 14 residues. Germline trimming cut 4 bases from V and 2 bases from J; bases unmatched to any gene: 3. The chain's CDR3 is CASSSYRGPYEQYF. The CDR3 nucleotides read TGTGCCAGCAGCTCATACAGGGGGCCCTACGAGCAGTACTTC.

CDR3 protein: CASSHPVGENYGYTF. CDR3 DNA: TGTGCCAGCAGTCACCCCGTCGGGGAAAACTATGGCTACACCTTC. The chain uses TRBV28 and TRBJ1-2; the D is unclear. This CDR3 comprises 15 residues. CDR1 and CDR2 from the germline V gene are MDHEN and SYDVKM. V gave up 5 bases and J gave up 2 bases, with 15 bases separating them.

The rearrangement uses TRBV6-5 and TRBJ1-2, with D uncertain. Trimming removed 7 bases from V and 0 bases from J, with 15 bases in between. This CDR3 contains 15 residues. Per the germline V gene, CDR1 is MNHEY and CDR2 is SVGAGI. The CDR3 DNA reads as TGTGCCAGCAACCCCGGCGGCAGTTCTAACTATGGCTACACCTTC. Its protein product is CASNPGGSSNYGYTF.

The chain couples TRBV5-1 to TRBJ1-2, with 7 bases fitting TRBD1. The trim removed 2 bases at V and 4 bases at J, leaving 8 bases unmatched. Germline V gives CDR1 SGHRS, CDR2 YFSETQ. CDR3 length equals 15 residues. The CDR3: CASSFSGTDIYGYTF. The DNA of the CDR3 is TGCGCCAGCAGCTTTTCCGGGACAGACATCTATGGCTACACCTTC.

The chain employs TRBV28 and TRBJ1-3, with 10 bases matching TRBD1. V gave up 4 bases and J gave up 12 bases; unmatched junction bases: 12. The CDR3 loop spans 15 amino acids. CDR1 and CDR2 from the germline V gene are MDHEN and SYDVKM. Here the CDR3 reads CASSSPTTGGWGIYF. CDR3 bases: TGTGCCAGCAGTTCCCCGACGACAGGGGGCTGGGGCATATATTTT.